The source of this T cell receptor (beta chain) is a study of CD8+CD57+ T cells in acquired aplastic anemia. Study outcomes and limitations: Between patients and controls, CD8+ Simpson's diversity did not vary significantly.

Patients chosen for sequencing had CD8+CD57+ cells that had expanded, as shown by flow cytometry. Profiles of TCR beta VDJ and CDR3 were generated from a genomic DNA template. TCRdb ran MiXCR on the reads and lists one entry per CDR3 protein. The table shows 150,000 to 200,000 distinct CDR3 sequences, with about 70% occurring only once. With regard to this clonotype: Its antigen is currently unknown.

The sequenced material came from sorted CD4+, CD8+, or CD8+CD57+ T cells (not recorded which) from PBMCs. The sequence was collected from a human donor with aplastic anemia.

The DNA for the CDR3 is TGTGCCAGCAGCCAGGGGACAGGGCCCTCCTACGAGCAGTACTTC. This translates into CASSQGTGPSYEQYF. The chain links TRBV7-9 to TRBJ2-7; TRBD1 matches 9 bases. The germline CDR1 and CDR2 sequences are SEHNR and FQNEAQ (reference sequence). The ends lost 5 bases at V and 0 bases at J; junction bases unmatched: 5. The CDR3 is made up of 15 amino acids.